This TCR beta chain was sequenced during a study of blood T cell repertoires in COVID-19. Germline-derived CDR1 and CDR2 are LGHNA and YNFKEQ. Trimming took off 0 bases at V and 0 bases at J, with 16 bases between the two ends. The CDR3 covers 18 residues. Under the authors' procedure: The assay estimated nucleated cells by amplifying reference gene primers. Clones were sequenced by immunoSEQ multiplex PCR, and TCRdb holds only the in-frame ones, with some missing. V and J calls and clone size are given by that table; D and trimming were obtained from the DNA. This table holds a few hundred thousand clones, around 89% found once.

The source is a man in his sixties who had recovered from COVID-19. Sequenced: peripheral blood. The chain uses TRBV4-2 and TRBJ2-3, with D perhaps matching TRBD2 (6 bases). The CDR3 reads CASSQDGPAGLSTDTQYF. CDR3 DNA: TGTGCCAGCAGCCAAGACGGCCCCGCGGGGCTGAGCACAGATACGCAGTATTTT.